The entry that follows covers one T cell receptor beta chain sequence. Other DNA sequences in this sample translate to the same CDR3. The data were produced by immunoSEQ multiplex PCR, yet TCRdb's version contains in-frame clones alone and is incomplete. This table has fewer than 450,000 clones, around 89% appearing once. The sample originates from a study of blood T cell repertoires in COVID-19. Trimming stripped 6 bases from V and 2 bases from J, with 11 bases between. This CDR3 is built from 13 residues. The germline CDR1 and CDR2 sequences are MNHEY and SMNVEV (reference sequence). Sequenced material: peripheral blood. The sequence was obtained from a woman between 45 and 60 years old with COVID-19, enrolled during active disease. The chain couples TRBV27 to TRBJ2-7; tentatively, D is TRBD1 (6 bases). The CDR3 sequence: CASSLQGPYEQYF. The DNA for the CDR3 is TGTGCCAGCAGCCTACAGGGTCCCTACGAGCAGTACTTC.